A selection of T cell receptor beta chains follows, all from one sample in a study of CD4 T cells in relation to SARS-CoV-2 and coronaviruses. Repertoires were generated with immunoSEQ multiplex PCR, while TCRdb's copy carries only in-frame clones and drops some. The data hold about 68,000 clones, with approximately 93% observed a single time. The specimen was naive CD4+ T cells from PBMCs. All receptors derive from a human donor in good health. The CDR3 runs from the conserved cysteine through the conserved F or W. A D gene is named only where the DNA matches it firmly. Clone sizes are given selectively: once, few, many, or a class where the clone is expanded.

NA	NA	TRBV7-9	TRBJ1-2	CASSSSGPSHGYTF	TGTGCCAGCAGCTCCTCCGGCCCAAGTCATGGCTACACCTTC
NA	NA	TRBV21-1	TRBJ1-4	CASSKVGRFEKLFF	TGTGCCAGCAGCAAAGTTGGCAGGTTCGAAAAACTGTTTTTT
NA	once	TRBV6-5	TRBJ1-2	CASSYLASQGGYTF	TGTGCCAGCAGTTACTTGGCCAGCCAGGGGGGCTACACCTTC
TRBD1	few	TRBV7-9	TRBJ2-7	CASSFPGTGGTYEQYF	TGTGCCAGCAGCTTTCCCGGGACAGGGGGGACCTACGAGCAGTACTTC
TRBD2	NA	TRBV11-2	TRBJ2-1	CASSFGLALNEQFF	TGTGCCAGCAGCTTCGGACTAGCTCTCAATGAGCAGTTCTTC
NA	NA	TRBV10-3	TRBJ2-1	CAISVTEIYNEQFF	TGTGCCATCAGTGTTACGGAGATCTACAATGAGCAGTTCTTC
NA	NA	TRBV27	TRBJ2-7	CASSPRNSYEQYF	TGTGCCAGCAGTCCACGAAACTCCTACGAGCAGTACTTC
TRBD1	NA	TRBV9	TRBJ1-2	CASSAWTGGSPGYTF	TGTGCCAGCAGCGCTTGGACAGGGGGTTCGCCCGGCTACACCTTC
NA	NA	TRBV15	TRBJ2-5	CATSREPQGTETQYF	TGTGCCACCAGCAGAGAACCCCAGGGAACGGAGACCCAGTACTTC
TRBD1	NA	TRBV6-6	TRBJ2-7	CASSGQGTYEQYF	TGTGCCAGCAGTGGACAGGGCACCTACGAGCAGTACTTC
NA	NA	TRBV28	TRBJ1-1	CASSLGGHTEAFF	TGTGCCAGCAGTTTGGGGGGACACACTGAAGCTTTCTTT
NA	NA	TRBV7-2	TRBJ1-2	CASSLSREVYGYTF	TGTGCCAGCAGCCTAAGTAGGGAGGTCTATGGCTACACCTTC
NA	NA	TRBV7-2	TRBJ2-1	CASSLWGFAEQFF	TGTGCCAGCAGCTTATGGGGATTTGCTGAGCAGTTCTTC
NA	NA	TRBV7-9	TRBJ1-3	CASSPPRAGSSGNTIYF	TGTGCCAGCAGCCCCCCCAGGGCGGGAAGCTCTGGAAACACCATATATTTT
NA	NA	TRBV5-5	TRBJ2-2	CASSLGGGTGELFF	TGTGCCAGCAGCTTGGGTGGCGGCACCGGGGAGCTGTTTTTT
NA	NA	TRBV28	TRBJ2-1	CASSLLGGTHEQFF	TGTGCCAGCAGTTTGCTCGGGGGGACACATGAGCAGTTCTTC
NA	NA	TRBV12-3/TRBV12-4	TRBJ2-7	CASSFELTYEQYF	TGTGCCAGCAGTTTTGAACTAACCTACGAGCAGTACTTC
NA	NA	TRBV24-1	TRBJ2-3	CATRSASSTDTQYF	TGTGCCACCAGGAGTGCCTCGAGCACAGATACGCAGTATTTT
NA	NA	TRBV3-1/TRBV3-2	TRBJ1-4	CASSPREAPEKLFF	TGTGCCAGCAGCCCGCGAGAGGCCCCTGAAAAACTGTTTTTT
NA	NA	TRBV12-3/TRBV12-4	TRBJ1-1	CASSLTVNTEAFF	TGTGCCAGCAGTTTAACCGTGAACACTGAAGCTTTCTTT
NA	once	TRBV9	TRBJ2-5	CASSVGGGGTQYF	TGTGCCAGCAGCGTAGGCGGTGGGGGGACCCAGTACTTC
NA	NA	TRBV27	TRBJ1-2	CASSPDSRASYGYTF	TGTGCCAGCAGTCCGGACAGTAGAGCTAGCTATGGCTACACCTTC
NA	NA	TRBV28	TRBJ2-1	CASSSPGDNEQFF	TGTGCCAGCAGTTCACCAGGGGACAATGAGCAGTTCTTC
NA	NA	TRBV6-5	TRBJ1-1	CASSYSAGLEAFF	TGTGCCAGCAGTTACTCCGCGGGATTGGAAGCTTTCTTT
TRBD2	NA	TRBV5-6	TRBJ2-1	CASSLLVAGGGGEQFF	TGTGCCAGCAGCTTGTTGGTAGCGGGAGGGGGGGGTGAGCAGTTCTTC
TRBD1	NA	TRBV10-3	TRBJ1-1	CAIRKTGARNTEAFF	TGTGCCATCAGGAAGACAGGGGCCAGGAACACTGAAGCTTTCTTT
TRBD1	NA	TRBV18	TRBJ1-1	CASSPEQGAHAFF	TGTGCCAGCTCACCAGAGCAGGGGGCTCACGCTTTCTTT
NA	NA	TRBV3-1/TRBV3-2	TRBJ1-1	CASSQDIPGVTEAFF	TGTGCCAGCAGCCAAGATATTCCAGGGGTCACTGAAGCTTTCTTT
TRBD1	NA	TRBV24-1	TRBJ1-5	CATSEGTGWNQPQHF	TGTGCCACCAGTGAGGGGACAGGGTGGAATCAGCCCCAGCATTTT
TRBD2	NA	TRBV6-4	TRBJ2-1	CASSELAGDHNEQFF	TGTGCCAGCAGTGAGCTAGCGGGGGACCACAATGAGCAGTTCTTC
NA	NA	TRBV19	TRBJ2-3	CATRGAWASGTDTQYF	TGTGCCACCCGCGGGGCGTGGGCTAGCGGCACAGATACGCAGTATTTT
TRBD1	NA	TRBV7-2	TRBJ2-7	CASSLGQGISYEQYF	TGTGCCAGCAGCCTCGGACAGGGGATTTCTTACGAGCAGTACTTC
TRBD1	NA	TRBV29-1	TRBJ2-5	CSVAGQGARETQYF	TGCAGCGTAGCGGGACAGGGGGCACGAGAGACCCAGTACTTC
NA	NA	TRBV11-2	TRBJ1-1	CASSFYRGTEAFF	TGTGCCAGCAGCTTCTACCGGGGAACTGAAGCTTTCTTT
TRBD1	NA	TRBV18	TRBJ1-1	CASSPTGVNTEAFF	TGTGCCAGCTCACCGACAGGGGTGAACACTGAAGCTTTCTTT
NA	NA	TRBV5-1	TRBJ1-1	CASSLVSPNTEAFF	TGCGCCAGCAGCTTGGTCAGCCCGAACACTGAAGCTTTCTTT
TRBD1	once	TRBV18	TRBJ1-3	CASSPDRGPGNTIYF	TGTGCCAGCTCACCGGACAGGGGGCCTGGAAACACCATATATTTT
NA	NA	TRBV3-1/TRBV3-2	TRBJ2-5	CASSQPETQYF	TGTGCCAGCAGCCAACCGGAGACCCAGTACTTC
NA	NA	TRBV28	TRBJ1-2	CASSSPVRRDTF	TGTGCCAGCAGTAGTCCGGTAAGACGGGACACCTTC
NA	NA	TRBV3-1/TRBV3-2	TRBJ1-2	CASSPMGGDGYTF	TGTGCCAGCAGCCCAATGGGGGGGGATGGCTACACCTTC
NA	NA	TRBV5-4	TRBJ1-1	CASSYRAGDTEAFF	TGTGCCAGCAGTTACAGGGCTGGGGACACTGAAGCTTTCTTT
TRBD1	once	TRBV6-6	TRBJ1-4	CASQDRGSANEKLFF	TGTGCCAGCCAGGACAGGGGCAGTGCTAATGAAAAACTGTTTTTT
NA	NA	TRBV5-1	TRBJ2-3	CASSSLPRDGTSTDTQYF	TGCGCCAGCAGCTCCCTCCCCCGGGACGGGACTAGCACAGATACGCAGTATTTT
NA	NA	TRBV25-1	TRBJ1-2	CASSGGGGANYGYTF	TGTGCCAGCAGTGGTGGAGGGGGGGCGAACTATGGCTACACCTTC
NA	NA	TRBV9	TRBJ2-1	CASSVFGSYNEQFF	TGTGCCAGCAGCGTATTCGGGAGCTACAATGAGCAGTTCTTC
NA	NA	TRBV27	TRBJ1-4	CASRTQGSDEKLFF	TGTGCCAGCAGAACACAGGGATCTGATGAAAAACTGTTTTTT
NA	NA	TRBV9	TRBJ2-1	CASSVAPTRDNEQFF	TGTGCCAGCAGCGTAGCACCGACTAGGGACAATGAGCAGTTCTTC
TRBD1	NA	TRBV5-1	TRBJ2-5	CASSLSGGQETQYF	TGCGCCAGCAGCTTGTCAGGGGGCCAAGAGACCCAGTACTTC
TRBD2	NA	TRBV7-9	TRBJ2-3	CASSQTSGEPQYF	TGTGCCAGCAGCCAAACTAGCGGGGAGCCGCAGTATTTT
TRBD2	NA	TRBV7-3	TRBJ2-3	CASSPGTSRDTQYF	TGTGCCAGCAGCCCTGGGACTAGCAGAGATACGCAGTATTTT
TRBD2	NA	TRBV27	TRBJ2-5	CASSFSGRQETQYF	TGTGCCAGCAGTTTTAGCGGGAGGCAAGAGACCCAGTACTTC
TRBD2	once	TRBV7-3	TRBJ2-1	CASSFGGSSEQFF	TGTGCCAGCAGCTTCGGCGGGAGCAGTGAGCAGTTCTTC
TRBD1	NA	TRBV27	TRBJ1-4	CASSPLDRGQEKLFF	TGTGCCAGCAGTCCCCTGGACAGGGGGCAGGAAAAACTGTTTTTT
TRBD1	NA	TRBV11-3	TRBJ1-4	CASSLGRLTGEANEKLFF	TGTGCCAGCAGCTTAGGACGTTTAACAGGGGAAGCTAATGAAAAACTGTTTTTT
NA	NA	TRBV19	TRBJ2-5	CASGWGGETQYF	TGTGCCAGTGGGTGGGGGGGCGAGACCCAGTACTTC
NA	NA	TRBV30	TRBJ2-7	CAWSVFLSYEQYF	TGTGCCTGGAGTGTTTTCCTCAGCTACGAGCAGTACTTC
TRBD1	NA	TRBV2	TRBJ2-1	CASSVTTGGGEQFF	TGTGCCAGCAGTGTGACGACAGGGGGCGGTGAGCAGTTCTTC
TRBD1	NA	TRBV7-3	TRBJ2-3	CASSSQTGSGDTQYF	TGTGCCAGCAGCTCTCAGACAGGGTCTGGGGATACGCAGTATTTT
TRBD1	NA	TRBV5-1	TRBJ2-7	CASSPQTGDDYEQYF	TGCGCCAGCAGCCCACAGACAGGGGATGACTACGAGCAGTACTTC
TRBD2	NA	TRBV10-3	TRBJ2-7	CAISEWATSGGNEQYF	TGTGCCATCAGTGAGTGGGCGACTAGCGGGGGTAACGAGCAGTACTTC